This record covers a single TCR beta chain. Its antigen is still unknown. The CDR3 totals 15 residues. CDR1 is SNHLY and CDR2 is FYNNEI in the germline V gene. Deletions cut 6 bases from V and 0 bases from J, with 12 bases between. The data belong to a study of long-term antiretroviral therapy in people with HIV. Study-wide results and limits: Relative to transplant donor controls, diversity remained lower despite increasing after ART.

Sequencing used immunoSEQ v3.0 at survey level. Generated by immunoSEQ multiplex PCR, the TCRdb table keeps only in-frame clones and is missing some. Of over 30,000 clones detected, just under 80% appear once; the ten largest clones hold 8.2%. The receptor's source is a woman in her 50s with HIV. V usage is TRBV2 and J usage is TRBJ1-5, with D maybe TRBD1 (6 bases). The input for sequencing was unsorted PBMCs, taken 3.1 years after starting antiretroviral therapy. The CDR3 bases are TGTGCCAGCAGAACGGGACATTATAGCAATCAGCCCCAGCATTTT. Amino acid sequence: CASRTGHYSNQPQHF.